Sequencing of this T cell receptor beta chain was carried out in a study of blood T cell repertoires in COVID-19. The CDR3 sequence is 13 residues long. The V end lost 6 bases, the J end lost 1 base, and 10 bases lay between the germline ends. The assay was immunoSEQ multiplex PCR, and TCRdb's table has in-frame clones only and misses some. The table records some 100,000 clones, approximately 92% of them present only once. The chain links TRBV12-3 or TRBV12-4 to TRBJ2-7; D is perhaps TRBD1 (6 bases). The source material was peripheral blood. This clonotype originated in a man aged 45-60 years with active COVID-19. The CDR3 loop reads CASRLTGSYEQYF. The CDR3 DNA is TGTGCCAGCAGATTAACAGGGTCCTACGAGCAGTACTTC.